The present entry profiles one T cell receptor beta chain with its context. This receptor's antigen is unknown. Per-base qualities were not stored, and no clone one base away is much larger. Expansion of CD8+CD57+ cells had been shown by flow cytometry in the patients chosen for sequencing. All patients had severe acquired aplastic anemia diagnosed by International Study of Aplastic Anemia and Agranulocytosis and Camitta criteria. No patient had received any therapy when blood was sampled. TCR repertoires of sorted CD4+ and CD8+ blood T cells from severe aplastic anemia patients and healthy subjects were deep-sequenced in the study. Patients were enrolled in the USA under clinicaltrials.gov protocols 00001620, 01623167, 00001397, 00071045, 00081523 and 00961064. Ficoll-Paque density gradient centrifugation was used to isolate peripheral blood mononuclear cells. Before DNA extraction, CD4+ and CD8+ T cells were sorted with FACS or magnetic beads.

For this chain, trimming is 5 bases at the V end and 1 base at the J end, and the number of junction bases without a gene match is 10. The CDR3 measures 16 amino acids from cysteine to phenylalanine. Here the CDR3 DNA is all that survives: 48 bases in frame from base 1. The CDR1 and CDR2 encoded by the germline V gene are SGHTA and FQGNSA. This entry is derived from a study of CD8+CD57+ T cells in acquired aplastic anemia (dated by TCRdb to the late 2010s). Study-wide context: Extracted DNA from sorted CD4+ and CD8+ cells averaged approximately 3 ug, ranging from roughly 0.17 to 27.4 ug. A CD8+CD57+ expansion meant a frequency higher than the mean frequency seen in healthy subjects. Beyond this particular receptor, the publication reports: Twenty-nine CD8+ CDR3 sequences were found in both patients and controls but appeared to be highly expressed in patients and within the immunodominant clones of the patients. Between patients and healthy controls, no significant difference in CD8+ Simpson's diversity was found (P=0.060).

Profiling of TCR beta VDJ combinations and CDR3 sequences used genomic DNA as the template. TCR repertoire sequencing was run on an Illumina HiSeq 2000. The source study handled its data this way. TRBV/TRBJ rearrangement plots, CDR3 size and DJ length profiles, and Simpson's diversity index were used to evaluate the repertoires. The most abundant DNA sequence in the deep sequencing data was taken as the immunodominant clone. CDR3 amino acid sequences were checked for sharing across subjects and were also compared against the VDJdb database and published repertoires. TCRdb reanalyzed the raw reads on its own, using fastp at Q25 for trimming and MiXCR for clone calling, and kept in-frame beta chains. A single entry per CDR3 protein holds the most common genes and DNA from its merged rows. TCRdb's processing, not the authors', yielded these V and J calls. This sample is represented by around 200,000 distinct CDR3 sequences; under 50% of them were singletons. The ten most abundant clones make up 15% to 20% of the sample.

Recombination joined TRBV7-2 with TRBJ2-5, with 7 junctional bases fitting TRBD2. The specimen sequenced was sorted CD4+, CD8+, or CD8+CD57+ T cells (not recorded which) from PBMCs. The TCR originated in a human donor with aplastic anemia. This receptor has the CDR3 CASSPKLALSQETQYF. The bases read TGTGCCAGCAGCCCTAAACTAGCGTTGAGCCAAGAGACCCAGTACTTC.